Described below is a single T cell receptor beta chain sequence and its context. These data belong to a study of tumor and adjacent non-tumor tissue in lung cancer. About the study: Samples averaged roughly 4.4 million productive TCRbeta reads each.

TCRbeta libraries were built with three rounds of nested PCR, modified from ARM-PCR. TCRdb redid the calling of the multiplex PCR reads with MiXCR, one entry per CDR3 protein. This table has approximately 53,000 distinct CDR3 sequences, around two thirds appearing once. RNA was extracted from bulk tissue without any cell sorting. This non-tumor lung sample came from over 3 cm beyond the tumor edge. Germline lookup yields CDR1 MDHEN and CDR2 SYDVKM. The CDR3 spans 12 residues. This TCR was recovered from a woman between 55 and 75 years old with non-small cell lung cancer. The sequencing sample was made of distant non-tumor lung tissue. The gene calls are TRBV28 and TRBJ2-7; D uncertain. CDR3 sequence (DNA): TGTGTCAGTTTCCAGAGTCCCTACGAGCAGTACTTC. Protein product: CVSFQSPYEQYF.